Listed here is a single T cell receptor (beta chain). The target antigen is unknown. The source of the sample is a study of T cell responses to AZD1222 COVID-19 vaccine. Regarding the study as a whole: The reported proportion of spike-specific TCRs targeting unmutated variant regions was nearly half. There were mostly white British donors and more females than males, and clonal diversity was possibly underestimated.

V lost 5 bases and J 9 bases, leaving 22 bases between the germline ends. Germline V gene lookup returns CDR1 SGHTA and CDR2 FQGNSA. CDR3 length: 15 amino acids. Using immunoSEQ multiplex PCR, the repertoire was profiled, and TCRdb retains in-frame clones only, with some absent. Counted here are more than 60,000 clones, about 90% occurring once; the ten biggest clones make up approximately 15%. Here the sequenced sample was peripheral blood, taken on day 0 of AZD1222 vaccination. The receptor was isolated from an adult in good health. The rearrangement uses TRBV7-2 and TRBJ2-5; D tentatively fits TRBD1 or TRBD2 (5 bases each). The CDR3 here is CASSPTGQGARSQYF. The CDR3 nucleotides read TGTGCCAGCAGCCCTACCGGGCAGGGAGCCAGGTCCCAGTACTTC.